The present entry profiles one T cell receptor (beta chain) with its context. The protocol was immunoSEQ multiplex PCR, while the TCRdb copy is restricted to in-frame clones and leaves out a portion. The repertoire consists of a few hundred thousand clones, with around 85% occurring once and the leading ten covering about 6.1%. These data originate in a study of blood T cell repertoires in COVID-19. Germline V CDR1 and CDR2: MNHEY, SVGAGI. The V gene lost 4 bases and the J gene lost 3 bases, with 10 bases spanning the gap. This CDR3 comprises 14 residues. Cohort allocation depended upon clinical history that participants reported. Recovered Cohort 3 donors showed two negative PCRs, clearance, or symptom resolution.

The clonotype originates from a woman between 35 and 50 years old who had recovered from COVID-19. Sample: PBMCs or T cells enriched from blood (not recorded which). The chain joins TRBV6-5 to TRBJ1-5, with a tentative D call TRBD1 (5 bases). Here the CDR3 reads CASSLGGDNQPQHF. In DNA form, the CDR3 reads TGTGCCAGCAGTTTGGGGGGGGACAATCAGCCCCAGCATTTT.